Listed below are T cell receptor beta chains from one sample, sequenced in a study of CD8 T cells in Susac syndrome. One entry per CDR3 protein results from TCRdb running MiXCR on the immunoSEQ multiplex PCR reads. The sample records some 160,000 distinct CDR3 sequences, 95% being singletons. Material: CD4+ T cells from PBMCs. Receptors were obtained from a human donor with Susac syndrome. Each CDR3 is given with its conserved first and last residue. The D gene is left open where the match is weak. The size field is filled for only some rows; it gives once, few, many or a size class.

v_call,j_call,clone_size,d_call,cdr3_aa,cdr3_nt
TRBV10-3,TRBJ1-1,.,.,CAISYQGGRTEAFF,TGTGCCATCAGTTATCAAGGGGGTCGCACTGAAGCTTTCTTT
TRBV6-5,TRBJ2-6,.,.,CASSNRNSGANVLTF,TGTGCCAGCAGCAACAGGAACTCTGGGGCCAACGTCCTGACTTTC
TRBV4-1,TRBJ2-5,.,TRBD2,CASSQPGTSEKETQYF,TGCGCCAGCAGCCAACCGGGGACTAGCGAGAAGGAGACCCAGTACTTC
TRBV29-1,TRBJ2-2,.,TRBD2,CSASGTSGSRSTGELFF,TGCAGCGCCTCCGGGACTAGCGGGAGTCGGAGCACCGGGGAGCTGTTTTTT
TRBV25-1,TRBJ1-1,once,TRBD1,CASSEPGGSPREAFF,TGTGCCAGCAGTGAACCAGGGGGCTCCCCCAGAGAAGCTTTCTTT
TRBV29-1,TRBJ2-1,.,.,CSVGRGKRNEQFF,TGCAGCGTTGGCAGGGGTAAGCGCAATGAGCAGTTCTTC
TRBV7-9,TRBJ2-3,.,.,CASSLRAGTIPTDTQYF,TGTGCCAGCAGCTTAAGGGCAGGGACCATCCCCACAGATACGCAGTATTTT
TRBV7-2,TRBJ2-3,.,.,CASSLQSRGTDTQYF,TGTGCCAGCAGCTTACAGTCCCGGGGCACAGATACGCAGTATTTT
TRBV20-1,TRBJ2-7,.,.,CSAKSVQDSYEQYF,TGCAGTGCCAAATCGGTTCAGGACTCCTACGAGCAGTACTTC
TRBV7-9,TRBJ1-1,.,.,CASSSLPNTEAFF,TGTGCCAGCAGCTCCCTGCCTAACACTGAAGCTTTCTTT
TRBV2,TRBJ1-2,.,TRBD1,CAIIQGAYGYTF,TGTGCCATTATACAGGGGGCTTATGGCTACACCTTC
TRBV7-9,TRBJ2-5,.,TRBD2,CASSESGGAWETQYF,TGTGCCAGCAGCGAAAGCGGGGGGGCCTGGGAGACCCAGTACTTC
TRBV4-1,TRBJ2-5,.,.,CASSRQPQETQYF,TGCGCCAGCAGCCGACAGCCACAAGAGACCCAGTACTTC
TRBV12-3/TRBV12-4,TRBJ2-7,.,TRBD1,CASSLRTGSTQQYF,TGTGCCAGCAGTTTACGGACAGGGTCCACGCAGCAGTACTTC
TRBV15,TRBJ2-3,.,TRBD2,CATSRSRGGDTQYF,TGTGCCACCAGCAGATCCCGGGGGGGGGATACGCAGTATTTT
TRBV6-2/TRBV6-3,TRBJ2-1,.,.,CASSPDRLAYNEQFF,TGTGCCAGCAGTCCCGATAGACTAGCCTACAATGAGCAGTTCTTC
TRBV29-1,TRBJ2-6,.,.,CSVVSGANVLTF,TGCAGCGTTGTAAGCGGGGCCAACGTCCTGACTTTC
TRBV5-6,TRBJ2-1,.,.,CASSLGRIWSSYNEQFF,TGTGCCAGCAGCTTGGGTCGTATCTGGAGCTCCTACAATGAGCAGTTCTTC
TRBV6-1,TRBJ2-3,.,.,CASTLGAASTDTQYF,TGTGCCAGCACCCTTGGGGCAGCTAGCACAGATACGCAGTATTTT
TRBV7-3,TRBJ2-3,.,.,CASSLNGQAQDTQYF,TGTGCCAGCAGCTTAAACGGCCAGGCGCAGGATACGCAGTATTTT
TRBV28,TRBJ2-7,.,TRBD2,CASSLSGGLAGDEQYF,TGTGCCAGCAGTTTGTCGGGGGGACTAGCGGGAGACGAGCAGTACTTC
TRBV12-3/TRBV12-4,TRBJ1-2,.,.,CASSPTWEANYGYTF,TGTGCCAGCAGCCCCACCTGGGAAGCTAACTATGGCTACACCTTC
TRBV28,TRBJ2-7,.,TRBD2,CASGTSGSLEQYF,TGTGCCAGCGGGACTAGCGGGAGTCTCGAGCAGTACTTC
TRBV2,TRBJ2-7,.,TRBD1,CASTQGQGAYEQYF,TGTGCCAGCACGCAGGGACAGGGGGCCTACGAGCAGTACTTC
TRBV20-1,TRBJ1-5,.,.,CSARDAQGNQPQHF,TGCAGTGCTCGGGACGCTCAGGGCAATCAGCCCCAGCATTTT
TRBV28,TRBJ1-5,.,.,CASSPRGGYSNQPQHF,TGTGCCAGCAGCCCTAGGGGCGGATATAGCAATCAGCCCCAGCATTTT
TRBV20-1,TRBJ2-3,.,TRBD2,CSASVAGGRSTDTQYF,TGCAGTGCTAGTGTTGCGGGAGGACGGAGCACAGATACGCAGTATTTT
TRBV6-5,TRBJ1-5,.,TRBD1,CASRDRFNQPQHF,TGTGCCAGCCGGGACAGATTCAATCAGCCCCAGCATTTT
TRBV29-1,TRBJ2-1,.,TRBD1,CTVRGTGDTYNEQFF,TGCACCGTTCGGGGGACAGGTGATACCTACAATGAGCAGTTCTTC
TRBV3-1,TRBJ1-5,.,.,CASASRADQPQHF,TGTGCCAGCGCTTCACGGGCCGATCAGCCCCAGCATTTT
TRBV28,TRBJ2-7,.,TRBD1,CASRGGDREYF,TGTGCCAGCAGGGGGGGGGACAGGGAGTACTTC
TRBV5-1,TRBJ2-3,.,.,CASSLGTYTDTQYF,TGCGCCAGCAGCCTGGGGACTTACACAGATACGCAGTATTTT
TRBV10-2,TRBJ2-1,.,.,CASTTLAGVRQFF,TGCGCCAGCACCACTTTAGCCGGAGTTAGGCAGTTCTTC
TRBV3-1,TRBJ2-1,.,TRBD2,CASSGLAEGEQFF,TGTGCCAGCAGCGGGCTAGCGGAGGGTGAGCAGTTCTTC
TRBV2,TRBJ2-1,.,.,CASSEPGEQFF,TGTGCCAGCAGCGAGCCCGGGGAGCAGTTCTTC
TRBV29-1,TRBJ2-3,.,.,CSLGSTDTQYF,TGCAGCCTTGGGAGCACAGATACGCAGTATTTT
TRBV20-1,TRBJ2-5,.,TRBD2,CSARVGGRVRLGETQYF,TGCAGTGCTAGAGTGGGCGGGAGGGTGAGATTAGGAGAGACCCAGTACTTC
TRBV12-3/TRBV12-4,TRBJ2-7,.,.,CASSLDAPTYEQYF,TGTGCCAGCAGTTTAGATGCTCCCACCTACGAGCAGTACTTC
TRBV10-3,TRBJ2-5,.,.,CAISEPRETQYF,TGTGCCATCAGTGAGCCGCGGGAGACCCAGTACTTC
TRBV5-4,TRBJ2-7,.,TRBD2,CASALEGSGREQYF,TGTGCCAGCGCTCTTGAGGGATCCGGGAGGGAGCAGTACTTC
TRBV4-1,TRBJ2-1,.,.,CASSETVGEQFF,TGCGCCAGCAGTGAAACGGTGGGTGAGCAGTTCTTC
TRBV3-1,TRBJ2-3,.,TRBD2,CASSQYRTSGREADTQYF,TGTGCCAGCAGCCAATATCGGACTAGCGGGAGGGAGGCAGATACGCAGTATTTT
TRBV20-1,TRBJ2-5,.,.,CSAGHRETQYF,TGCAGTGCGGGGCACAGAGAGACCCAGTACTTC
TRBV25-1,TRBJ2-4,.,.,CASTPDDGLAKNIQYF,TGTGCCAGCACCCCGGACGACGGACTAGCCAAAAACATTCAGTACTTC
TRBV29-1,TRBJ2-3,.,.,CSVAGGPDTQYF,TGCAGCGTTGCGGGGGGCCCAGATACGCAGTATTTT
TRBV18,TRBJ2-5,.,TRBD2,CASSPSGLAGQETQYF,TGTGCCAGCTCACCCTCAGGACTAGCGGGACAAGAGACCCAGTACTTC
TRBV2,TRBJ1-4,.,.,CASSKGGSNEKLFF,TGTGCCAGCAGTAAAGGGGGTTCTAATGAAAAACTGTTTTTT
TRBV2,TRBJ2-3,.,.,CASSEASVSTDTQYF,TGTGCCAGCAGTGAGGCTAGCGTCAGCACAGATACGCAGTATTTT
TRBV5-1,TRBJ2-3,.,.,CASSPGGRRDTQYF,TGCGCCAGCAGCCCCGGGGGGCGGAGAGATACGCAGTATTTT
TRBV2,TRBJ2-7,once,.,CASSGGTPRREQYF,TGTGCCAGCAGTGGGGGGACACCGAGGAGAGAGCAGTACTTC
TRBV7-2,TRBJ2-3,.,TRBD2,CASSLGGLAGGLTDTQYF,TGTGCCAGCAGCTTAGGGGGACTAGCGGGAGGCCTCACAGATACGCAGTATTTT
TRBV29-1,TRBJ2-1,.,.,CSVARLEGNEQFF,TGCAGCGTTGCTAGACTTGAGGGCAATGAGCAGTTCTTC
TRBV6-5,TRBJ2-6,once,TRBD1,CASRLTGGSGANVLTF,TGTGCCAGCAGATTAACAGGGGGCTCTGGGGCCAACGTCCTGACTTTC
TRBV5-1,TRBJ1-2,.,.,CASSLIQGNYGYTF,TGCGCCAGCAGCTTGATTCAGGGGAACTATGGCTACACCTTC
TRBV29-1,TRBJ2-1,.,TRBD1,CSVEGGGNRQFF,TGCAGCGTTGAAGGAGGGGGCAACCGGCAGTTCTTC